This paragraph covers one T cell receptor (beta chain) sequence. This CDR3 is 16 amino acids long. CDR1 is MDHEN, CDR2 SYDVKM, per germline. V was cut by 5 bases and J by 0 bases, with 16 bases left in between. The protocol was immunoSEQ multiplex PCR, while the TCRdb copy is restricted to in-frame clones and leaves out a portion. The profile shows approximately 9,100 clones, roughly 90% of them singletons. The sample originates from a study of control samples from healthy donors and cancer patients. This sequence was found in a man in his 60s with colorectal cancer. Specimen: PBMCs. The chain joins TRBV28 to TRBJ1-1; no firm D call. The CDR3 bases are TGTGCCAGCAGTCCGGTTCGGGGAGGGCTGAACACTGAAGCTTTCTTT. It translates to CASSPVRGGLNTEAFF.